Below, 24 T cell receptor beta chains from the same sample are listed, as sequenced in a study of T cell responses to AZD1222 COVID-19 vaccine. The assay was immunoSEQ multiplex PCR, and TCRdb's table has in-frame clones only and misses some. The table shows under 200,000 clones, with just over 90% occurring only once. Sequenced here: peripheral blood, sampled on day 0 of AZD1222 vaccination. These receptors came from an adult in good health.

CDR3 sequence reads: CASSQAGKSSYEQYF. The CDR3 DNA sequence: TGTGCCAGCAGCCAAGCCGGGAAAAGCTCCTACGAGCAGTACTTC. The rearrangement uses TRBV4-2 and TRBJ2-7, with TRBD2 as a possible D gene (5 bases). Per the germline V gene, CDR1 is LGHNA and CDR2 is YNFKEQ. CDR3 length: 15 amino acids. V was cut by 1 base and J by 0 bases, with 10 bases left in between.

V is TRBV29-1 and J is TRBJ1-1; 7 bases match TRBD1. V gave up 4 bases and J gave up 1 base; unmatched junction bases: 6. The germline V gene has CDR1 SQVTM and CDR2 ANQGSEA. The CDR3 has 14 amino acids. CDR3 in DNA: TGCAGCGTTGTGGGGGGACAGCCGAACACTGAAGCTTTCTTT. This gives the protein CSVVGGQPNTEAFF.

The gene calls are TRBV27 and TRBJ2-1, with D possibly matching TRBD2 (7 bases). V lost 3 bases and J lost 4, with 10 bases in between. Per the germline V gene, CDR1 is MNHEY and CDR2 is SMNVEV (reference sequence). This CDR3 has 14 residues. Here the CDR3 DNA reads TGTGCCAGCAGTTTGGGGGGGCCGTACAATGAGCAGTTCTTC. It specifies CASSLGGPYNEQFF.

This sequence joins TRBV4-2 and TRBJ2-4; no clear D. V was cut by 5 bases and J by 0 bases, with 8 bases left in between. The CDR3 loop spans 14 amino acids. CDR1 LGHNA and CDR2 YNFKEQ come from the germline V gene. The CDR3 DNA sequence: TGTGCCAGCAGCAAGACCGTAGCCAAAAACATTCAGTACTTC. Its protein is CASSKTVAKNIQYF.

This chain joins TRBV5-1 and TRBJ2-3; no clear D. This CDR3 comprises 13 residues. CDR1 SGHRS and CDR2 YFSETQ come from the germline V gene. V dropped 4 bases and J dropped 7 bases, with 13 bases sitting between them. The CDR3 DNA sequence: TGCGCCAGCAGCCCCTCGCCGGGCTATACGCAGTATTTT. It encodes CASSPSPGYTQYF.

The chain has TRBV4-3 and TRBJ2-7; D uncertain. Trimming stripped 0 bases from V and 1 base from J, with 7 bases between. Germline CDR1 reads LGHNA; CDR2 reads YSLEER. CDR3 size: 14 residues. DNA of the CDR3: TGCGCCAGCAGCCAAGACTCGGATTCCTACGAGCAGTACTTC. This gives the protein CASSQDSDSYEQYF.

The CDR3 spells CASSQTGTSTDTQYF. The CDR3 DNA sequence: TGTGCCAGCAGCCAAACCGGGACTAGCACAGATACGCAGTATTTT. The chain employs TRBV4-2 and TRBJ2-3; tentatively, D is TRBD2 (6 bases). Germline V gene lookup returns CDR1 LGHNA and CDR2 YNFKEQ. The CDR3 contains 15 residues. Trimming stripped 2 bases from V and 0 bases from J, with 9 bases between.

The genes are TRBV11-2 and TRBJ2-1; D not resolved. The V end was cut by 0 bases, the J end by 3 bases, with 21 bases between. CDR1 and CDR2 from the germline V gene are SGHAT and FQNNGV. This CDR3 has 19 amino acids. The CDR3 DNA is TGTGCCAGCAGCTTAGAGTTCGACGCCGACGGGTCTCACTACAATGAGCAGTTCTTC. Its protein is CASSLEFDADGSHYNEQFF.

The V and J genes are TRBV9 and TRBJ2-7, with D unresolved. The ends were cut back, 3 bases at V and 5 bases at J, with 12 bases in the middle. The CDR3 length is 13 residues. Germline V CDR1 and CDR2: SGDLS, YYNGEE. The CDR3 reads CASSAYPGNEQYF. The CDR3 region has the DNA TGTGCCAGCAGCGCTTATCCAGGTAACGAGCAGTACTTC.

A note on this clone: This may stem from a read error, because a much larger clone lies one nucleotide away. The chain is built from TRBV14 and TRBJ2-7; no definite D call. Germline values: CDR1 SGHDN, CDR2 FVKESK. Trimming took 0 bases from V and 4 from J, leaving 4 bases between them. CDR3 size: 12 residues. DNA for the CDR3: TGTGCCAGCAGCCAAGATTGGTACGAGCAGTACTTC. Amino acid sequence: CASSQDWYEQYF.

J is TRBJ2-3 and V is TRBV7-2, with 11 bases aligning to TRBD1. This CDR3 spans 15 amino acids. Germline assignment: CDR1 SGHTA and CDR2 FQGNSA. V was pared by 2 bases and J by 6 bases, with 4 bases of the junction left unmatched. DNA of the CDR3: TGTGCCAGCAGCTTAATTCGGGACAGGGGGGATACGCAGTATTTT. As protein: CASSLIRDRGDTQYF.

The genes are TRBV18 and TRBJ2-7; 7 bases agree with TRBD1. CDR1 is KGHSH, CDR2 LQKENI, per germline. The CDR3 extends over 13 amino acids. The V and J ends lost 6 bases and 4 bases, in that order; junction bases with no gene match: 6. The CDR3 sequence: CASSRDSVYEQYF. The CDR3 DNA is TGTGCCAGCTCTAGGGACAGCGTATACGAGCAGTACTTC.

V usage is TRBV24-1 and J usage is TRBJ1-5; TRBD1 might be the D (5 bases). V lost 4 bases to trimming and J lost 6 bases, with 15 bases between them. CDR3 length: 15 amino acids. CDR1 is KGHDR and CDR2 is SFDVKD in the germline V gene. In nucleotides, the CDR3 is TGTGCCACCAGTGACCCTCGGGGCTCGGGTCAGCCCCAGCATTTT. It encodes CATSDPRGSGQPQHF.

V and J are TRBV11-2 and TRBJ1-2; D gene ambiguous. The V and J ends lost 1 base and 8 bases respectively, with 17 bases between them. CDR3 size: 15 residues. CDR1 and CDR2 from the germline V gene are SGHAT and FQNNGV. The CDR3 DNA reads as TGTGCCAGCAGCTTAGGGTCCGACACCGTAAAGGGCTACACCTTC. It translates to CASSLGSDTVKGYTF.

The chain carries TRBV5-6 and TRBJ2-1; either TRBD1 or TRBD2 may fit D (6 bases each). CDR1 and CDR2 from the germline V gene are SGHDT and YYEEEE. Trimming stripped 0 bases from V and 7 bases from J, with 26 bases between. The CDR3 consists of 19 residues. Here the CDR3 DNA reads TGTGCCAGCAGCTTGGCCGAGGGGCAGGCGGGACGGAGGGGGAATGAGCAGTTCTTC. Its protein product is CASSLAEGQAGRRGNEQFF.

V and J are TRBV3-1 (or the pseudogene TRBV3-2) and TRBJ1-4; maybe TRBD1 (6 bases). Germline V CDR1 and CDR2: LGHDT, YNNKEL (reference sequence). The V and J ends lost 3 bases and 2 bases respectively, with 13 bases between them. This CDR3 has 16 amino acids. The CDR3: CASSQYRERTNEKLFF. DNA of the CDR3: TGTGCCAGCAGCCAGTACAGGGAGAGGACTAATGAAAAACTGTTTTTT.

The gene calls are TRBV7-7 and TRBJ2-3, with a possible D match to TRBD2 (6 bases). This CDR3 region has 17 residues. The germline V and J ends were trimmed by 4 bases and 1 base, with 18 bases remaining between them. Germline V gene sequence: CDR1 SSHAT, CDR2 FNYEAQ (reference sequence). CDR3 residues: CASSSPGRTMCTDTQYF. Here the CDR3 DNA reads TGTGCCAGCAGCTCACCTGGCCGGACTATGTGCACAGATACGCAGTATTTT.

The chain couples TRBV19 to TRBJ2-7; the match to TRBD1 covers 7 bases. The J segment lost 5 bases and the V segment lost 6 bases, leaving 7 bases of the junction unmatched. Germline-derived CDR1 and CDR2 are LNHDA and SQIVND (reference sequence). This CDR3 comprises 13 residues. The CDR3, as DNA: TGTGCCAGTAGCCCGACAGGGTGGAACGAGCAGTACTTC. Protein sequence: CASSPTGWNEQYF.

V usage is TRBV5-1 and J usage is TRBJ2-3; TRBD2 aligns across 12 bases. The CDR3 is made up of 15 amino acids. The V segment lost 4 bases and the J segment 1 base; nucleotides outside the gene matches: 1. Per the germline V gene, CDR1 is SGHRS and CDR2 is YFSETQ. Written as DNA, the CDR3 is TGCGCCAGCAGCCGACTAGCGGGGGGCACAGATACGCAGTATTTT. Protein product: CASSRLAGGTDTQYF.

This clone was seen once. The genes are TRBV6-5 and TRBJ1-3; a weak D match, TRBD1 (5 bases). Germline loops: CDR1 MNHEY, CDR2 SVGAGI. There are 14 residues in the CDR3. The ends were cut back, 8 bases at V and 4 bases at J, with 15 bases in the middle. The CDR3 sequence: CASGGLVDGNTIYF. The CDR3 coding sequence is TGTGCCAGCGGGGGACTGGTGGACGGAAACACCATATATTTT.

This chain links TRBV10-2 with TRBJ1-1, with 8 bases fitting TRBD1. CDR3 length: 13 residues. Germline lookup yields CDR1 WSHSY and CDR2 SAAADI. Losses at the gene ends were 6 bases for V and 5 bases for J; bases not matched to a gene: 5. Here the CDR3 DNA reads TGCGCCAGCAGCAGACAGGGGCGGACTGAAGCTTTCTTT. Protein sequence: CASSRQGRTEAFF.

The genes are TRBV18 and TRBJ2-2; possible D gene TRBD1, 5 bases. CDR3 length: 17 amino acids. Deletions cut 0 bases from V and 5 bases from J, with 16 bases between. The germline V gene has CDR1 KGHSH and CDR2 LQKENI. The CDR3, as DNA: TGTGCCAGCTCACCACCAGCAGGGTTTAAGTCGACCGGGGAGCTGTTTTTT. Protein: CASSPPAGFKSTGELFF.

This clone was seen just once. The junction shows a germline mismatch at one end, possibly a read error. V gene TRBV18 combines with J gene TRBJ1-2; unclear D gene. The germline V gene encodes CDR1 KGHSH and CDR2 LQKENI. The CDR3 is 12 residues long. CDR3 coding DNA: TGTGCCAGCTCACGAGGACGCTATGAGGAACCCTTC. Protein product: CASSRGRYEEPF.

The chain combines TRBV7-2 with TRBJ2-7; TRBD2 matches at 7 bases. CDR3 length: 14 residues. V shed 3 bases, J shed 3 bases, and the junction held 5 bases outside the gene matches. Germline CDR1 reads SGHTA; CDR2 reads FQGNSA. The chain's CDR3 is CASSFQGGDYEQYF. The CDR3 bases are TGTGCCAGCAGCTTCCAGGGAGGGGACTACGAGCAGTACTTC.